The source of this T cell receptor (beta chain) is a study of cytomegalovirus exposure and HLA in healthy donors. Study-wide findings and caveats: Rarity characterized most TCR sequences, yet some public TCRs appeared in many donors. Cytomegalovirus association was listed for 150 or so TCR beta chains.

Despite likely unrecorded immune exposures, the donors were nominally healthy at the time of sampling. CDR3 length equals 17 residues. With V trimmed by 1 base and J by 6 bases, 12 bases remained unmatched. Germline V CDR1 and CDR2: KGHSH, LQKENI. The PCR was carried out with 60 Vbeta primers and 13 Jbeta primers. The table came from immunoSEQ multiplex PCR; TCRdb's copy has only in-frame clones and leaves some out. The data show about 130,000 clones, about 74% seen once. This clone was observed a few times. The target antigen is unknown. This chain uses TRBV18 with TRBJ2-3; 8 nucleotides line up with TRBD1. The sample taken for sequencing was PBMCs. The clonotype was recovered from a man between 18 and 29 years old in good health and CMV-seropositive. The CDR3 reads CASSPLTLRGPTDTQYF. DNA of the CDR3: TGTGCCAGCTCACCACTAACGCTCAGGGGGCCGACGGATACGCAGTATTTT.